These T cell receptor beta chains were read from a single sample in a study of shared clonotypes between healthy human individuals. Produced via immunoSEQ multiplex PCR; TCRdb's table is partial and in-frame only. Of 550,000 to 750,000 clones listed, about 91% are singletons. The specimen sequenced was naive CD8+ T cells sorted from blood. The receptor source for this set is a man aged 30-40 years in good health. The CDR3 runs from the conserved cysteine through the conserved F or W. A D gene is named only where the DNA matches it firmly. Clone size is not always given. Where it is, it says once, few, many or a class for expanded clones.

TRBJ2-7 TRBV30 NA 12 NA TGTGCCTGGAGAGGAAATATCTACGAGCAGTACTTC CAWRGNIYEQYF
TRBJ2-7 TRBV10-2 NA 13 TRBD1 TGCGCCAGCCTAGTTGACAGGGGCGGCGAGCAGTACTTC CASLVDRGGEQYF
TRBJ1-5 TRBV7-9 once 14 TRBD1 TGTGCCAGCAGCCTGGACAGGGGCAATCAGCCCCAGCATTTT CASSLDRGNQPQHF
TRBJ2-7 TRBV2 NA 16 TRBD1 TGTGCCAGCAGGAGCCTCCGGGACAGGGGATCCTACGAGCAGTACTTC CASRSLRDRGSYEQYF
TRBJ2-2 TRBV28 NA 17 NA TGTGCCAGCAGTAACCGGGGGGCTCTATGGAACACCGGGGAGCTGTTTTTT CASSNRGALWNTGELFF
TRBJ2-1 TRBV4-3 NA 15 NA TGCGCCAGCAGCCCCCAGAGGGCGGGACGCGCTGAGCAGTTCTTC CASSPQRAGRAEQFF
TRBJ2-2 TRBV9 NA 16 TRBD2 TGTGCCAGCAGGGATGGGACTAGGGAAGAGACCGGGGAGCTGTTTTTT CASRDGTREETGELFF
TRBJ1-2 TRBV14 NA 15 TRBD1 TGTGCCAGCAGCCAGAACTACAGGGGACCCTATGGCTACACCTTC CASSQNYRGPYGYTF
TRBJ1-1 TRBV6-4 NA 13 NA TGTGCCAGCAGTGACACAGTGAACACTGAAGCTTTCTTT CASSDTVNTEAFF
TRBJ2-1 TRBV27 NA 15 NA TGTGCCAGCGGACTTTCGGGCGAGGACTACAATGAGCAGTTCTTC CASGLSGEDYNEQFF
TRBJ2-7 TRBV11-2 NA 18 NA TGTGCCAGCAGCTTAGATCATTTAGGGACCGAGAAAACCTACGAGCAGTACTTC CASSLDHLGTEKTYEQYF
TRBJ1-1 TRBV7-2 NA 13 TRBD1 TGTGCCAGCAGTTACAGGGGGGGCACTGAAGCTTTCTTT CASSYRGGTEAFF
TRBJ1-3 TRBV4-1 NA 15 NA TGCGCCAGCAGCCAAGATTTGGGGGGAGGAAACACCATATATTTT CASSQDLGGGNTIYF
TRBJ1-5 TRBV10-3 NA 18 NA TGTGCCATCAGTGAGCCCTCCCCCCGGACTGAAATAGCAATGAGCCAGCATTTT CAISEPSPRTEIAMSQHF
TRBJ2-1 TRBV4-3 NA 17 TRBD2 TGCGCCAGCAGCCAAGTAGGACTAGCGGGAGGAGGCAATGAGCAGTTCTTC CASSQVGLAGGGNEQFF
TRBJ2-1 TRBV4-1 NA 16 TRBD1 TGCGCCAGCAGCCAGGGACAGGCAAGCTCCTACAATGAGCAGTTCTTC CASSQGQASSYNEQFF
TRBJ1-2 TRBV9 NA 13 TRBD1 TGTGCCAGCGGGCTCACAGGGGCCTATGGCTACACCTTC CASGLTGAYGYTF
TRBJ2-7 TRBV7-2 NA 14 TRBD1 TGTGCCAGCAGCTTCTCAGGGGGAACCTACGAGCAGTACTTC CASSFSGGTYEQYF
TRBJ2-2 TRBV30 once 13 NA TGTGCCTGGAGTGTAAAGGTCCCCGGGGAGCTGTTTTTT CAWSVKVPGELFF
TRBJ2-5 TRBV28 NA 15 TRBD1 TGTGCCAGCAGTTCCGGGACAGAGTACCAAGAGACCCAGTACTTC CASSSGTEYQETQYF
TRBJ2-7 TRBV27 NA 15 TRBD2 TGTGCCAGCTCAAGTACGGGACTAGTCTCCTACGAGCAGTACTTC CASSSTGLVSYEQYF
TRBJ2-5 TRBV27 NA 16 TRBD1 TGTGCCAGCAGTTTAGGACAGGGGTATTCTGCGGAGACCCAGTACTTC CASSLGQGYSAETQYF
TRBJ2-7 TRBV6-5 NA 14 NA TGTGCCAGCAGTTACTCGAGTCGGGGATGGGAGCAGTACTTC CASSYSSRGWEQYF
TRBJ2-7 TRBV6-1 NA 15 TRBD1 TGTGCCAGCAGGACAGGGGGCTATGGAGAGTACGAGCAGTACTTC CASRTGGYGEYEQYF
TRBJ1-2 TRBV28 NA 14 NA TGTGCCAGCAGGGGGGAGGAAGATTACTATGGCTACACCTTC CASRGEEDYYGYTF
TRBJ2-7 TRBV7-9 many 15 TRBD2 TGTGCCAGCAGCTCAATAGGACTAGCGGGAGCCGAGCAGTACTTC CASSSIGLAGAEQYF
TRBJ1-5 TRBV13 NA 15 NA TGTGCCAGCAGCTTAGGGGGAGTGGACAATCAGCCCCAGCATTTT CASSLGGVDNQPQHF
TRBJ1-2 TRBV7-9 NA 15 NA TGTGCCAGCAGCTTAGGTACAGGGAACGTCGATGGCTACACCTTC CASSLGTGNVDGYTF
TRBJ1-2 TRBV2 once 14 TRBD1 TGTGCCAGCAGCACCATGGGACAGCTTTATGGCTACACCTTC CASSTMGQLYGYTF
TRBJ1-2 TRBV9 NA 12 NA TGTGCCAGCAGCTTGCGGGCCGGTGGCTACACCTTC CASSLRAGGYTF
TRBJ1-4 TRBV7-9 NA 16 NA TGTGCCAGCACCACCGAAAACAGCAAACCGAGGGGAAAACTGTTTTTT CASTTENSKPRGKLFF
TRBJ2-2 TRBV10-1 NA 15 NA TGCGCCAGCAGTGACCCAGACAGGCCCACCGGGGAGCTGTTTTTT CASSDPDRPTGELFF
TRBJ2-1 TRBV5-1 NA 18 TRBD1 TGCGCCAGCAGCCCCCAGGGACCACGGGACAGGGGGCAAGGTGAGCAGTTCTTC CASSPQGPRDRGQGEQFF
TRBJ1-2 TRBV12-5 once 16 NA TGTGCTAGTGGTTCCGCAACCGCAAGAGCTAACTATGGCTACACCTTC CASGSATARANYGYTF
TRBJ2-7 TRBV18 NA 15 TRBD2 TGTGCCAGCTCTCTCCTAGCGGGGGCTCTAGGCGAGCAGTACTTC CASSLLAGALGEQYF
TRBJ2-3 TRBV15 NA 14 NA TGTGCCACCAGCAGCACCTCAAGGACAGATACGCAGTATTTT CATSSTSRTDTQYF
TRBJ2-1 TRBV2 NA 16 NA TGTGCCAGCAGTGAAGTAGCCAACCGGGTATACAATGAGCAGTTCTTC CASSEVANRVYNEQFF
TRBJ2-7 TRBV7-8 NA 18 TRBD2 TGTGCCAGCAGCTTATGGAGTAGCGGGAGCCGTTTCTCCTACGAGCAGTACTTC CASSLWSSGSRFSYEQYF
TRBJ2-7 TRBV27 NA 11 NA TGTGCCAGCAGTTCTCCCTACGAGCAGTACTTC CASSSPYEQYF
TRBJ2-1 TRBV19 NA 12 NA TGTGCCAGTAGTATTGGGGGGAGTGAGCAGTTCTTC CASSIGGSEQFF